This T cell receptor (beta chain) was identified in a study of CD8+CD57+ T cells in acquired aplastic anemia. Study conclusions and caveats: Significance was not reached for CD8+ Simpson's diversity between patients and controls. Patients shared twenty-nine CD8+ CDR3 sequences with controls.

CDR3 length: 16 residues. V was cut by 0 bases and J by 3 bases, with 15 bases left in between. Germline CDR1 and CDR2: MNHEY and SMNVEV (reference sequence). The sample holds a few counts of this clonotype. As yet, its antigen is unknown. Investigators profiled TCR beta VDJ and CDR3 from genomic DNA template. TCRdb recomputed calls from the reads with MiXCR, one row per CDR3 protein. Among around 170,000 distinct CDR3 sequences, nearly 50% were seen once, and the ten largest hold approximately 9.7%. Previously, flow cytometry had revealed CD8+CD57+ cell expansion in the patients chosen for sequencing.

This clonotype originated in a human donor with aplastic anemia. Sequencing used sorted CD4+, CD8+, or CD8+CD57+ T cells (not recorded which) from PBMCs. The V gene is TRBV27, the J gene TRBJ2-7; tentatively, D is TRBD1 or TRBD2 (6 bases each). CDR3: CASSLSGAGSFYEQYF. CDR3 sequence (DNA): TGTGCCAGCAGTTTATCGGGGGCGGGGTCCTTCTACGAGCAGTACTTC.